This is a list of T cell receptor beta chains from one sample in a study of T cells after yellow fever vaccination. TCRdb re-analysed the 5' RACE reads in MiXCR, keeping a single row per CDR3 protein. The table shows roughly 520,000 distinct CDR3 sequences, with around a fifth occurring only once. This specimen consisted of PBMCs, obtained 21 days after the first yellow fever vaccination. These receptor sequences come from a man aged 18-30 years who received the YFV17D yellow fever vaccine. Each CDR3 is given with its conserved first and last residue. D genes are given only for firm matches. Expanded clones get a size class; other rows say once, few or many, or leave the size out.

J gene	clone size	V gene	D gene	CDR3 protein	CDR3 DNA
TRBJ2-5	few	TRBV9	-	CASSGGAWGQETQYF	TGTGCCAGCAGCGGAGGGGCATGGGGGCAAGAGACCCAGTACTTC
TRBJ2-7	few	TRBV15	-	CATSRDMQGTYEQYF	TGTGCCACCAGCAGAGATATGCAGGGGACCTACGAGCAGTACTTC
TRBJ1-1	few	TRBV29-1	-	CSVVLTNTEAFF	TGCAGCGTTGTTCTTACGAACACTGAAGCTTTCTTT
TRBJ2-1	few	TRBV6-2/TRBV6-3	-	CASTSTRGLQFF	TGTGCCAGCACTAGTACAAGGGGTTTGCAGTTCTTC
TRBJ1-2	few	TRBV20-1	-	CSARRSRVGYGYTF	TGCAGTGCTAGGAGAAGCAGGGTAGGATATGGCTACACCTTC
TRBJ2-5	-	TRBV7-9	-	CASRFGGEETQYF	TGTGCCAGCAGGTTTGGGGGCGAGGAGACCCAGTACTTC
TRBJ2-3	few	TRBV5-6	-	CASSFGARTSDTQYF	TGTGCCAGCAGCTTTGGGGCCAGAACATCAGATACGCAGTATTTT
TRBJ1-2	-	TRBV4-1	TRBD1	CASSQPRQGSRYGYTF	TGCGCCAGCAGCCAACCCAGACAGGGGAGTAGGTATGGCTACACCTTC
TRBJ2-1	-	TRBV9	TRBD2	CASSVADSGDVQFF	TGTGCCAGCAGCGTAGCTGATAGCGGGGATGTGCAGTTCTTC
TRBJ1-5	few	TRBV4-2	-	CASSQDSVQPQHF	TGTGCCAGCAGCCAAGATTCCGTTCAGCCCCAGCATTTT
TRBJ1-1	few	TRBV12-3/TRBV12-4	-	CASSLTLDTEAFF	TGTGCCAGCAGCCTGACCTTAGACACTGAAGCTTTCTTT
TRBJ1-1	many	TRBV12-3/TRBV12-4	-	CASSLQSGLRTEAFF	TGTGCCAGCAGTTTACAGTCCGGGCTTCGGACTGAAGCTTTCTTT
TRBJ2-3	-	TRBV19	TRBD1	CASSRSTGLGTDTQYF	TGTGCCAGTTCACGATCGACAGGGCTGGGCACAGATACGCAGTATTTT
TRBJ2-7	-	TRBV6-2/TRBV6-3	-	CASSYSIHGGTYEQYF	TGTGCCAGCAGTTACTCTATCCACGGGGGAACCTACGAGCAGTACTTC
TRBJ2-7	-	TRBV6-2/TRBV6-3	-	CASSKDKVYEQYF	TGTGCCAGCAGTAAGGACAAGGTCTACGAGCAGTACTTC
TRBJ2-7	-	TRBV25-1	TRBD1	CASKGQDYEQYF	TGTGCCAGCAAAGGACAGGACTACGAGCAGTACTTC
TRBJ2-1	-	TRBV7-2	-	CASSRAGTEGGAEQFF	TGTGCCAGCAGCCGCGCCGGGACCGAAGGGGGAGCTGAGCAGTTCTTC
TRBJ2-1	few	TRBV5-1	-	CASSLGNPDNEQFF	TGCGCCAGCAGCTTGGGGAACCCTGACAATGAGCAGTTCTTC
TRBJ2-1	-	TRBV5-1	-	CASSSLTGLSYNEQFF	TGCGCCAGCAGCTCCCTTACAGGTCTCTCCTACAATGAGCAGTTCTTC
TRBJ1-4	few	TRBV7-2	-	CASSHKPGVLNEKLFF	TGTGCCAGCAGCCACAAACCAGGGGTACTTAATGAAAAACTGTTTTTT
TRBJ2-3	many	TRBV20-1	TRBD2	CSARDPGGSTDTQYF	TGCAGTGCTAGGGACCCGGGGGGGAGCACAGATACGCAGTATTTT
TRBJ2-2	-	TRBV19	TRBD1	CASRPQGFDTGELFF	TGTGCCAGTCGACCACAGGGGTTCGACACCGGGGAGCTGTTTTTT
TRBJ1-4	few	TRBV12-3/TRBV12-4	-	CASSLGGLAELFF	TGTGCCAGCAGTTTAGGAGGGCTGGCAGAACTGTTTTTT
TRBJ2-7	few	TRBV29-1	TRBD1	CSVSQGVWEQYF	TGCAGCGTATCACAGGGGGTGTGGGAGCAGTACTTC
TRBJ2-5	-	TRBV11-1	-	CASSPRSGSETQYF	TGTGCCAGCAGTCCTCGGTCGGGGTCTGAGACCCAGTACTTC
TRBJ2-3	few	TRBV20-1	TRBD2	CSARGGGGTDTQYF	TGCAGTGCTAGGGGTGGCGGGGGAACAGATACGCAGTATTTT
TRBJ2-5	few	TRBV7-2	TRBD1	CASSPRPLNRGRETQYF	TGTGCCAGCAGCCCCCGACCTCTTAACAGGGGACGAGAGACCCAGTACTTC
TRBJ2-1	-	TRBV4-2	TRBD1	CASSRFADRGNDDEQFF	TGTGCCAGCAGCCGGTTTGCAGACAGGGGGAATGACGATGAGCAGTTCTTC
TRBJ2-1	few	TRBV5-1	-	CASSLRGRGGHNEQFF	TGCGCCAGCAGCTTACGCGGGCGGGGAGGACACAATGAGCAGTTCTTC
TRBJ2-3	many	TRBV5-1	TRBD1	CASSLQGSTDTQYF	TGTGCCAGCAGCTTACAGGGGAGCACAGATACGCAGTATTTT
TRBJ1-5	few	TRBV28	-	CASSLATGLQPQHF	TGTGCCAGCAGTTTGGCAACAGGACTACAGCCCCAGCATTTT
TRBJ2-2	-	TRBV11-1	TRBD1	CASSLAGSRDRGSGELFF	TGTGCCAGCAGCTTAGCCGGGAGTCGGGACAGGGGATCCGGGGAGCTGTTTTTT
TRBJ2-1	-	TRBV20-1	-	CSAGTDTYNEQFF	TGCAGTGCTGGAACAGACACCTACAATGAGCAGTTCTTC
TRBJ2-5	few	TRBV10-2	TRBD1	CASRAGQGKGETQYF	TGCGCCAGCAGAGCCGGACAGGGGAAGGGGGAGACCCAGTACTTC
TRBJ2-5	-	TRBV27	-	CASRSGLQETQYF	TGTGCCAGCAGGAGCGGCCTCCAAGAGACCCAGTACTTC
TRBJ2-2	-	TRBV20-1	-	CSAPWGSNTGELFF	TGCAGTGCTCCCTGGGGGTCGAACACCGGGGAGCTGTTTTTT
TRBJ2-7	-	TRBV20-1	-	CSARTGSSAEQYF	TGCAGTGCTAGGACGGGGTCGTCCGCCGAGCAGTACTTC
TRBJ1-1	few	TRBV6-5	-	CASSWLGGPNTEAFF	TGTGCCAGCAGTTGGCTCGGGGGGCCGAACACTGAAGCTTTCTTT
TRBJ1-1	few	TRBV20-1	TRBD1	CSAPDRANTEAFF	TGCAGTGCTCCGGACAGGGCGAACACTGAAGCTTTCTTT
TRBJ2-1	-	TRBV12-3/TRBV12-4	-	CASSLKLQDRYNEQFF	TGTGCCAGCAGCTTAAAGCTCCAGGACCGCTACAATGAGCAGTTCTTC
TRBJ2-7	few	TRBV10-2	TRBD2	CASSEARTSGGPEQYF	TGCGCCAGCAGTGAGGCGAGGACTAGCGGGGGACCTGAGCAGTACTTC
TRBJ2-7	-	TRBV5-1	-	CASSLPGKGEQYF	TGCGCCAGCAGCTTGCCAGGGAAGGGCGAGCAGTACTTC
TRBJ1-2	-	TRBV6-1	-	CAANQGPRNYGYTF	TGTGCCGCGAACCAGGGACCAAGGAACTATGGCTACACCTTC
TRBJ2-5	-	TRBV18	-	CASSLQDETQYF	TGTGCCAGCTCTCTTCAAGACGAGACCCAGTACTTC
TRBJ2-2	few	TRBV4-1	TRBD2	CASSQVGLADTGELFF	TGCGCCAGCAGCCAAGTAGGACTAGCGGACACCGGGGAGCTGTTTTTT
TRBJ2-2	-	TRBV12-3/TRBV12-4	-	CASRRLDTGELFF	TGTGCCAGCAGGCGCCTAGACACCGGGGAGCTGTTTTTT
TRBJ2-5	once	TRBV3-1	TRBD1	CASSPYRDRVDETQYF	TGTGCCAGCAGTCCATACCGGGACAGGGTAGATGAGACCCAGTACTTC
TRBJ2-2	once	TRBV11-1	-	CASSRDTTGRTPNTGELFF	TGTGCCAGCAGCCGTGATACAACCGGTCGGACCCCGAACACCGGGGAGCTGTTTTTT
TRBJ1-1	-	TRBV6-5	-	CASSYSNWPGKNTEAFF	TGTGCCAGCAGTTACTCGAACTGGCCGGGAAAGAACACTGAAGCTTTCTTT
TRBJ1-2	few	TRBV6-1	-	CASSDGPRANYGYTF	TGTGCCAGCAGTGACGGGCCGAGGGCTAACTATGGCTACACCTTC
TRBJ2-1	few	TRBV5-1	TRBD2	CASTLAGGRNNEQFF	TGCGCCAGCACTCTAGCGGGGGGAAGGAACAATGAGCAGTTCTTC
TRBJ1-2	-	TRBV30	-	CAWESVGGLYGYTF	TGTGCCTGGGAATCTGTGGGGGGACTCTATGGCTACACCTTC
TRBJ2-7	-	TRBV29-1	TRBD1	CSVVGQGPYEQYF	TGCAGCGTTGTGGGACAGGGGCCCTACGAGCAGTACTTC
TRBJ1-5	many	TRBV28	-	CASSLYRQPQHF	TGTGCCAGCAGTTTATACCGTCAGCCCCAGCATTTT